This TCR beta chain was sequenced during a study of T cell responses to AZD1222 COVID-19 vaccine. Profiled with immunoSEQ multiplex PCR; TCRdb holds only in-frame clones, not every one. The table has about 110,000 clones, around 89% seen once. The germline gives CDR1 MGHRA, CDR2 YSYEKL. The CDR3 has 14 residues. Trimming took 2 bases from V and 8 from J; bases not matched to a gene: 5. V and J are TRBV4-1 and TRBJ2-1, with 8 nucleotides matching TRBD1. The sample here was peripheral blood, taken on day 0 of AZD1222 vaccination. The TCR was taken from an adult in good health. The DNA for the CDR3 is TGCGCCAGCAGCCAAACAGGGGGAGGCGATGAGCAGTTCTTC. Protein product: CASSQTGGGDEQFF.